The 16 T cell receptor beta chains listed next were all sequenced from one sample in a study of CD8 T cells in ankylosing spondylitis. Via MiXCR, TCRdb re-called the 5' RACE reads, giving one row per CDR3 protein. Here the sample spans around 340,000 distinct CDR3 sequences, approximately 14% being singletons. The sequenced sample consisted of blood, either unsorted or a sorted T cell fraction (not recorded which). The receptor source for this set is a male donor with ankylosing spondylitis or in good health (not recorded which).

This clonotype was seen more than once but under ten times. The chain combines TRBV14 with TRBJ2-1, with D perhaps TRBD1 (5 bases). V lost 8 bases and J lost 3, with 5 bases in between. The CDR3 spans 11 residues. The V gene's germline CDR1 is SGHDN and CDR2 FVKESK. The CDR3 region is CASQGYNEQFF. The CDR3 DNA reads TGTGCCAGCCAGGGCTACAATGAGCAGTTCTTC. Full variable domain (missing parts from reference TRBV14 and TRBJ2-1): EAGVTQFPSHSVIEKGQTVTLRCDPISGHDNLYWYRRVMGKEIKFLLHFVKESKQDESGMPNNRFLAERTGGTYSTLKVQPAELEDSGVYFCASQGYNEQFFGPGTRLTVL.

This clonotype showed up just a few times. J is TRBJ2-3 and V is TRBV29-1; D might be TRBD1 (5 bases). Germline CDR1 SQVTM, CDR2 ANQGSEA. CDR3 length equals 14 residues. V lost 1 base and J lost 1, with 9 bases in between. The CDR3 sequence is CSVEADSRTDTQYF. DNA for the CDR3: TGCAGCGTTGAAGCTGACAGCCGCACAGATACGCAGTATTTT.

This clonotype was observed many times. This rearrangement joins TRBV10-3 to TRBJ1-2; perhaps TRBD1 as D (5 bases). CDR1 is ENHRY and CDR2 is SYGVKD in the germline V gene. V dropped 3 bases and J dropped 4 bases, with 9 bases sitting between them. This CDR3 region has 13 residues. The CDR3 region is CAISEGDGYGYTF. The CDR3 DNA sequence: TGTGCCATCAGTGAAGGGGATGGCTATGGCTACACCTTC.

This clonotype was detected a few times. CDR3 loop: CASGRFGTSDLREQYF. The CDR3 DNA reads TGTGCCAGCGGCCGTTTTGGGACTAGCGATCTCCGCGAGCAGTACTTC. The chain joins TRBV6-1 to TRBJ2-7; TRBD2 aligns across 10 bases. The CDR3 sequence is 16 residues long. Germline CDR1 is MNHNS and CDR2 is SASEGT. Unmatched junction bases numbered 16, after V lost 8 bases and J lost 6 bases.

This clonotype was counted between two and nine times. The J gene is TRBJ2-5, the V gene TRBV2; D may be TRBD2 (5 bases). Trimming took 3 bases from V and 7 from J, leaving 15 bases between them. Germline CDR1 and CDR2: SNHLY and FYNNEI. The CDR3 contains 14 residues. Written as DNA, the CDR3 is TGTGCCAGCAGTGAGGCGAAGCTAGCAGGGACCCAGTACTTC. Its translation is CASSEAKLAGTQYF.

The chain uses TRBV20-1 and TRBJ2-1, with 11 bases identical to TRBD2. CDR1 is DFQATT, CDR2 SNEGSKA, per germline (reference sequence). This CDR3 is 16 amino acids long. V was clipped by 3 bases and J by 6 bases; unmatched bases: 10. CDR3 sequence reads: CSARDSGRASGNEQFF. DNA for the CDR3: TGCAGTGCTAGGGATAGCGGGAGGGCCAGTGGCAATGAGCAGTTCTTC.

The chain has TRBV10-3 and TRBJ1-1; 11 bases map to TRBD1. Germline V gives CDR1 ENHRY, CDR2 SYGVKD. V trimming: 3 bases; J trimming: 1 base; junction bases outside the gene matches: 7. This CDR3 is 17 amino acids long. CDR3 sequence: CAISEIPGTGGNTEAFF. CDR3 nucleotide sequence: TGTGCCATCAGTGAAATTCCCGGGACAGGGGGGAACACTGAAGCTTTCTTT.

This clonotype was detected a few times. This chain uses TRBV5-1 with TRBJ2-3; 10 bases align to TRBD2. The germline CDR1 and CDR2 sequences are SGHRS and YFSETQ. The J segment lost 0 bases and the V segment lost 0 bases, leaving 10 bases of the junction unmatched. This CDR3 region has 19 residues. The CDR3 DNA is TGCGCCAGCAGCTTGGACCCCCCTAGCGGGGGATCTAGCACAGATACGCAGTATTTT. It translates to CASSLDPPSGGSSTDTQYF. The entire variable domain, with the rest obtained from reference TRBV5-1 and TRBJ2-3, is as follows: KAGVTQTPRYLIKTRGQQVTLSCSPISGHRSVSWYQQTPGQGLQFLFEYFSETQRNKGNFPGRFSGRQFSNSRSEMNVSTLELGDSALYLCASSLDPPSGGSSTDTQYFGPGTRLTVL.

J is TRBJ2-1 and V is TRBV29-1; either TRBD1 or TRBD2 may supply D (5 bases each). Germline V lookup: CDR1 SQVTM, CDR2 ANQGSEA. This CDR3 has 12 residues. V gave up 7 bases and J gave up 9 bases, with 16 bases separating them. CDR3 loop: CSAVSVGAEQFF. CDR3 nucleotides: TGCAGCGCCGTTAGCGTTGGGGCTGAGCAGTTCTTC.

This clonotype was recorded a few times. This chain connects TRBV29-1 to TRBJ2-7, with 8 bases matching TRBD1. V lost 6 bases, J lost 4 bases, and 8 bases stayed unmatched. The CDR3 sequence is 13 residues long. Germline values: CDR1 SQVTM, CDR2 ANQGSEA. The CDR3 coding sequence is TGCAGCGTACCGGGACAGGCAGGTTACGAGCAGTACTTC. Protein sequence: CSVPGQAGYEQYF.

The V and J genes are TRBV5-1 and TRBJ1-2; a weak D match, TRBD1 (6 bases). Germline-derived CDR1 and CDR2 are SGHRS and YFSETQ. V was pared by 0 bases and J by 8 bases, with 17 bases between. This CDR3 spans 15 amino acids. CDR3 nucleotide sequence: TGCGCCAGCAGCTTGGAACGGGGGGCAGATCAGGGCTACACCTTC. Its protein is CASSLERGADQGYTF.

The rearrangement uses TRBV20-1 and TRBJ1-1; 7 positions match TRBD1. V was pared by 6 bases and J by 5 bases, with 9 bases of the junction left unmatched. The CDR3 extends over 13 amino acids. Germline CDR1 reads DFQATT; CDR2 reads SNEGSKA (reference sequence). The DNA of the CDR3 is TGCAGTGCCGGGCCGACAGGGATTACTGAAGCTTTCTTT. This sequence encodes CSAGPTGITEAFF.

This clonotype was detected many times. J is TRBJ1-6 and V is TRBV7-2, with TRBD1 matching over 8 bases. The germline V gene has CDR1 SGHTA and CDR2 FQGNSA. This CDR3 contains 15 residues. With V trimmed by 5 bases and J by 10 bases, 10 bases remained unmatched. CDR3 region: CASSPSQGVSSPLHF. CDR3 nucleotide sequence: TGTGCCAGCAGCCCCTCACAGGGGGTTAGCTCACCCCTCCACTTT.

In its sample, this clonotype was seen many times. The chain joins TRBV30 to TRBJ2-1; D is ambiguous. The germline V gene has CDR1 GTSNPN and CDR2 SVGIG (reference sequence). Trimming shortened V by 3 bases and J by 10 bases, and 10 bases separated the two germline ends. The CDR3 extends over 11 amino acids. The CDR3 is CAWRQGREQFF. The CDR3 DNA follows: TGTGCCTGGAGGCAAGGCCGAGAGCAGTTCTTC. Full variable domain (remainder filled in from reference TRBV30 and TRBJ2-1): SQTIHQWPATLVQPVGSPLSLECTVEGTSNPNLYWYRQAAGRGLQLLFYSVGIGQISSEVPQNLSASRPQDRQFILSSKKLLLSDSGFYLCAWRQGREQFFGPGTRLTVL.

The CDR3 nucleotides read TGTGCCAGCAGTGAACTAGGACTAGCGGGATTGCCCAAGTTCTTC. Its protein is CASSELGLAGLPKFF. The rearrangement joins TRBV6-1 to TRBJ2-1, with TRBD2 matching over 12 bases. Germline V CDR1 and CDR2: MNHNS, SASEGT. The ends lost 2 bases at V and 14 bases at J; junction bases unmatched: 10. The CDR3 is 15 residues long.

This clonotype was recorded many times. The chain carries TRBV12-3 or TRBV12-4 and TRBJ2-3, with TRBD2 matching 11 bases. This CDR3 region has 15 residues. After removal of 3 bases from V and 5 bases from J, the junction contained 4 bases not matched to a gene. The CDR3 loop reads CASSFFTSGRDTQYF. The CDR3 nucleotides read TGTGCCAGCAGTTTTTTTACTAGCGGGAGAGATACGCAGTATTTT.